These T cell receptor beta chains were read from a single sample in a study of blood T cell repertoires in COVID-19. Clones were read by immunoSEQ multiplex PCR, and TCRdb kept only the in-frame ones, dropping some. Of approximately 80,000 clones in the sample, about 85% were seen once. Sequencing used peripheral blood. These receptors all come from a woman older than 75 with COVID-19, enrolled during active disease. Each CDR3 is given with its conserved first and last residue. The order of the fields is V gene, clone size, J gene, D gene, CDR3 protein, CDR3 DNA. The D gene is left open where the match is weak. Clone size is given for some rows only: seen once, a few or many times, or a class if the clone is expanded.

TRBV4-3	.	TRBJ2-3	.	CASSLRQTPSTDTQYF	TGCGCCAGCAGCCTAAGACAGACACCTAGCACAGATACGCAGTATTTT
TRBV18	.	TRBJ2-3	TRBD2	CASSPQRGKITDTQYF	TGTGCCAGCTCACCCCAGCGGGGGAAAATAACAGATACGCAGTATTTT
TRBV7-2	.	TRBJ2-7	.	CASSLGAGVVKEQYF	TGTGCCAGCAGCTTAGGGGCAGGGGTCGTAAAGGAGCAGTACTTC
TRBV5-1	.	TRBJ2-3	.	CASSYSGSTDTQYF	TGCGCCAGCAGCTACAGTGGAAGCACAGATACGCAGTATTTT
TRBV28	.	TRBJ1-3	.	CASTGFSGNTIYF	TGTGCCAGCACGGGGTTCTCTGGAAACACCATATATTTT
TRBV4-2	once	TRBJ1-1	.	CASSQDPGLGSGEAFF	TGTGCCAGCAGCCAAGATCCGGGACTGGGGTCGGGCGAAGCTTTCTTT
TRBV2	few	TRBJ2-1	.	CASRGSWTQFF	TGTGCCAGCAGGGGTAGTTGGACACAGTTCTTC
TRBV5-5	.	TRBJ2-7	.	CASSQTGLGLEQYF	TGTGCCAGCAGCCAAACAGGGTTGGGGCTCGAGCAGTACTTC
TRBV18	.	TRBJ1-6	TRBD1	CASSPSGQGNSPLHF	TGTGCCAGCTCACCATCTGGACAGGGGAATTCACCCCTCCACTTT
TRBV5-1	.	TRBJ2-3	.	CASSFISGSDTQYF	TGCGCCAGCAGCTTCATCAGCGGCTCAGATACGCAGTATTTT
TRBV5-4	.	TRBJ2-7	.	CASSPDSSYEQYF	TGTGCCAGCAGCCCCGACTCATCCTACGAGCAGTACTTC
TRBV30	.	TRBJ2-5	.	CAWSFIGGVETQYF	TGTGCCTGGAGTTTTATTGGCGGGGTAGAGACCCAGTACTTC
TRBV5-1	.	TRBJ2-2	.	CASSLWLSNTGELFF	TGCGCCAGCAGCTTGTGGCTCTCGAACACCGGGGAGCTGTTTTTT
TRBV19	.	TRBJ2-4	TRBD1	CASSPQWTGTIQYF	TGTGCCAGTAGTCCCCAATGGACAGGGACCATTCAGTACTTC
TRBV19	.	TRBJ2-5	.	CASSEQYQETQYF	TGTGCCAGTAGTGAACAGTACCAAGAGACCCAGTACTTC
TRBV4-2	.	TRBJ2-3	.	CASSQDPGRGADTQYF	TGTGCCAGCAGCCAAGATCCGGGCAGGGGTGCAGATACGCAGTATTTT
TRBV11-2	.	TRBJ2-1	TRBD2	CASSLGPSGGHEQFF	TGTGCCAGCAGCTTAGGTCCTAGCGGGGGACATGAGCAGTTCTTC
TRBV7-9	.	TRBJ1-2	TRBD1	CASSLRTGGYGYTF	TGTGCCAGCAGCTTGAGGACAGGGGGCTACGGCTACACCTTC
TRBV19	.	TRBJ2-7	.	CASSRSRAYEQYF	TGTGCCAGTAGCCGGTCCAGGGCCTACGAGCAGTACTTC
TRBV6-5	.	TRBJ2-5	TRBD1	CASRRQGGETQYF	TGTGCCAGCAGGCGACAGGGGGGAGAGACCCAGTACTTC
TRBV7-3	.	TRBJ1-1	.	CASSANRNTEAFF	TGTGCCAGCAGCGCCAACAGGAACACTGAAGCTTTCTTT
TRBV5-1	.	TRBJ2-1	.	CASSLGSAGSSYNEQFF	TGCGCCAGCAGCTTGGGAAGCGCGGGGAGCTCCTACAATGAGCAGTTCTTC
TRBV5-6	.	TRBJ1-2	.	CASSLAGANYGYTF	TGTGCCAGCAGCTTGGCAGGGGCCAACTATGGCTACACCTTC
TRBV11-3	once	TRBJ2-6	TRBD1	CASSPGQGHSGANVLTF	TGTGCCAGCAGCCCCGGACAGGGGCACTCTGGGGCCAACGTCCTGACTTTC
TRBV18	.	TRBJ2-5	.	CASSPRDFQETQYF	TGTGCCAGCTCACCCCGGGACTTCCAAGAGACCCAGTACTTC
TRBV2	.	TRBJ1-6	.	CASSLGQLNSPLHF	TGTGCCAGCAGTCTCGGACAGTTAAATTCACCCCTCCACTTT
TRBV3-1/TRBV3-2	.	TRBJ2-1	TRBD2	CASSHGTSGKNEQFF	TGTGCCAGCAGCCACGGGACTAGCGGGAAAAATGAGCAGTTCTTC
TRBV3-1/TRBV3-2	.	TRBJ2-4	.	CASSRLTAAKNIQYF	TGTGCCAGCAGCCGCCTGACAGCAGCCAAAAACATTCAGTACTTC
TRBV11-2	few	TRBJ1-5	.	CASSPAGGSQPQHF	TGTGCCAGCAGCCCCGCCGGGGGATCTCAGCCCCAGCATTTT
TRBV28	.	TRBJ1-6	TRBD1	CASSGSDRRSSYNSPLHF	TGTGCCAGCAGTGGCTCGGACAGGCGCAGCTCCTATAATTCACCCCTCCACTTT
TRBV29-1	.	TRBJ2-1	TRBD1	CSVSTGSSYNEQFF	TGCAGCGTTTCGACAGGGAGCTCCTACAATGAGCAGTTCTTC
TRBV6-2/TRBV6-3	.	TRBJ1-1	TRBD1	CASSYPGQVNTEAFF	TGTGCCAGCAGTTACCCGGGACAGGTGAACACTGAAGCTTTCTTT
TRBV10-3	.	TRBJ2-1	TRBD2	CAISEGGGEQFF	TGTGCCATCAGTGAGGGGGGGGGTGAGCAGTTCTTC
TRBV6-5	few	TRBJ2-7	TRBD2	CASKLAGDPSYEQYF	TGTGCCAGCAAGCTAGCGGGAGACCCCTCCTACGAGCAGTACTTC
TRBV19	.	TRBJ2-1	.	CASISGDLYNEQFF	TGTGCCAGTATATCGGGGGACCTATACAATGAGCAGTTCTTC
TRBV9	.	TRBJ1-1	TRBD1	CASSAGQGRGNTEAFF	TGTGCCAGCAGCGCGGGACAGGGGAGGGGGAACACTGAAGCTTTCTTT
TRBV5-6	once	TRBJ1-3	TRBD1	CASSPYIEGASGNTIYF	TGTGCCAGCAGCCCATATATAGAGGGGGCGTCCGGAAACACCATATATTTT
TRBV18	.	TRBJ2-1	TRBD1	CASSATGSSYNEQFF	TGTGCCAGCTCAGCGACAGGGAGCTCCTACAATGAGCAGTTCTTC
TRBV18	.	TRBJ1-1	.	CASSRTGLRTQNTEAFF	TGTGCCAGCTCACGAACGGGACTCAGAACTCAGAACACTGAAGCTTTCTTT